A single sample gave rise to the 23 T cell receptor beta chains below, sequenced in a study of blood T cell repertoires in COVID-19. Clones were read by immunoSEQ multiplex PCR, and TCRdb kept only the in-frame ones, dropping some. This table has 350,000 to 450,000 clones, around 87% appearing once. The sequenced sample was peripheral blood. Receptors originate from a human donor in a cohort sampled during active COVID-19.

The chain employs TRBV7-9 and TRBJ2-7; D is uncertain. This CDR3 spans 14 amino acids. Trimming shortened V by 3 bases and J by 4 bases, and 13 bases separated the two germline ends. Germline V CDR1 and CDR2: SEHNR, FQNEAQ (reference sequence). The CDR3 DNA reads as TGTGCCAGCAGCTTTGCGGCACCGGCGTACGAGCAGTACTTC. Its translation: CASSFAAPAYEQYF. Variable domain in full (rest from reference TRBV7-9 and TRBJ2-7): DTGVSQNPRHKITKRGQNVTFRCDPISEHNRLYWYRQTLGQGPEFLTYFQNEAQLEKSRLLSDRFSAERPKGSFSTLEIQRTEQGDSAMYLCASSFAAPAYEQYFGPGTRLTVT.

The CDR3 DNA follows: TGTGCCAGCAGCTTATTTGCGCCCCGAAGCACAGATACGCAGTATTTT. Translation gives CASSLFAPRSTDTQYF. This chain uses TRBV7-2 with TRBJ2-3; no clear D. The CDR3 sequence is 16 residues long. The germline V gene encodes CDR1 SGHTA and CDR2 FQGNSA. V dropped 2 bases and J dropped 0 bases, with 12 bases sitting between them.

The chain combines TRBV19 with TRBJ2-2; the match to TRBD1 covers 7 bases. J lost 5 bases, V lost 10 bases, and 13 bases had no gene match. The germline V gene encodes CDR1 LNHDA and CDR2 SQIVND (reference sequence). The CDR3 is 15 residues long. In DNA, the CDR3 is TGTGCCACCTTGCTGACAGGCAGGGGGACCGGGGAGCTGTTTTTT. This translates into CATLLTGRGTGELFF.

J is TRBJ2-6 and V is TRBV5-5, with 10 nucleotides matching TRBD2. CDR3 length: 18 residues. Germline V gives CDR1 SGHKS, CDR2 YYEKEE (reference sequence). Germline trimming cut 0 bases from V and 0 bases from J; bases unmatched to any gene: 3. The CDR3 protein is CASSLVSGGASGANVLTF. The CDR3 DNA reads TGTGCCAGCAGCTTGGTGAGCGGGGGGGCCTCTGGGGCCAACGTCCTGACTTTC.

The V and J genes are TRBV30 and TRBJ2-3; D unclear. CDR3 size: 13 residues. The germline CDR1 and CDR2 sequences are GTSNPN and SVGIG (reference sequence). V gave up 2 bases and J gave up 3 bases, with 9 bases separating them. The DNA of the CDR3 is TGTGCCTGGAGTCGACTGATTACAGATACGCAGTATTTT. This sequence encodes CAWSRLITDTQYF.

The chain uses TRBV25-1 and TRBJ2-5, with D perhaps matching TRBD2 (5 bases). This CDR3 comprises 16 residues. V was pared by 3 bases and J by 5 bases, with 19 bases between. Germline CDR1 is MGHDK and CDR2 is SYGVNS. The CDR3: CASSDFQTTPGETQYF. DNA of the CDR3: TGTGCCAGCAGTGATTTCCAGACAACCCCGGGGGAGACCCAGTACTTC.

This sequence joins TRBV5-1 and TRBJ1-1; TRBD1 might be the D (5 bases). This CDR3 has 13 residues. Germline V gene data show CDR1 as SGHRS and CDR2 as YFSETQ. V lost 5 bases, J lost 0 bases, and 8 bases lay in between. CDR3: CASRRDLNTEAFF. The CDR3 DNA reads as TGCGCCAGCAGGCGGGACTTGAACACTGAAGCTTTCTTT.

The chain has TRBV23-1 and TRBJ1-1; D uncertain. TRBV23-1 is flagged as an ORF with uncertain function. V gave up 4 bases and J gave up 0 bases, with 12 bases separating them. This CDR3 comprises 15 residues. The CDR3 DNA follows: TGCGCCAGCAGTCGAGGGAACGCTATGAACACTGAAGCTTTCTTT. Protein sequence: CASSRGNAMNTEAFF.

This chain links TRBV5-1 with TRBJ2-1; 7 bases are shared with TRBD1. The germline CDR1 and CDR2 sequences are SGHRS and YFSETQ. The junction had 4 bases not matched to a gene; V was cut back by 0 bases and J by 7 bases. CDR3 length: 14 residues. The CDR3 loop is CASSLEGAPNEQFF. DNA for the CDR3: TGCGCCAGCAGCTTGGAGGGGGCCCCTAATGAGCAGTTCTTC.

The V gene is TRBV2, the J gene TRBJ1-4, with 11 bases identical to TRBD1. The trim removed 7 bases at V and 10 bases at J, leaving 11 bases unmatched. This CDR3 spans 15 amino acids. The germline V gene has CDR1 SNHLY and CDR2 FYNNEI. CDR3 in DNA: TGTGCCAGCATCTCGGGGACAGGGGGTTTAGGAAAACTGTTTTTT. Protein sequence: CASISGTGGLGKLFF.

The rearrangement links TRBV5-1 to TRBJ2-7; 10 bases fit TRBD1. Germline trimming cut 5 bases from V and 3 bases from J; bases unmatched to any gene: 5. The CDR3 has 14 amino acids. Germline V gives CDR1 SGHRS, CDR2 YFSETQ. This CDR3 reads CASSETGGVYEQYF. In DNA, the CDR3 is TGCGCCAGCAGTGAGACAGGGGGCGTCTACGAGCAGTACTTC.

This sequence joins TRBV4-2 and TRBJ1-1; D perhaps matches TRBD1 (6 bases). The V end was cut by 0 bases, the J end by 5 bases, with 13 bases between. CDR3 size: 15 residues. The germline V gene has CDR1 LGHNA and CDR2 YNFKEQ. CDR3 sequence: CASSQENRVWTEAFF. CDR3 in DNA: TGTGCCAGCAGCCAAGAGAACAGGGTATGGACTGAAGCTTTCTTT.

The chain recombines TRBV20-1 with TRBJ1-5, with 8 bases lining up with TRBD1. The CDR3 totals 14 residues. Losses at the gene ends were 3 bases for V and 5 bases for J; bases not matched to a gene: 6. The germline V gene encodes CDR1 DFQATT and CDR2 SNEGSKA (reference sequence). The CDR3 bases are TGCAGTGCTAGTCCAGGACAGGGAGATCAGCCCCAGCATTTT. Translation: CSASPGQGDQPQHF.

The V and J genes are TRBV6-5 and TRBJ1-2, with TRBD1 as a possible D gene (6 bases). Looked up from germline, CDR1 is MNHEY and CDR2 is SVGAGI. The V end lost 8 bases, the J end lost 4 bases, and 11 bases lay between the germline ends. The CDR3 totals 12 residues. The CDR3 coding sequence is TGTGCCAGCCGGGGGGCAGCCTATGGCTACACCTTC. This sequence encodes CASRGAAYGYTF.

V gene TRBV5-1 combines with J gene TRBJ2-3; TRBD1 might be the D (5 bases). The germline gives CDR1 SGHRS, CDR2 YFSETQ. Between the trimmed V and J ends, which lost 4 bases and 5 bases, there was a span of 14 bases. The CDR3 runs to 14 residues. The CDR3 spells CASSPLQQGDTQYF. As DNA, the CDR3 is TGCGCCAGCAGCCCACTCCAGCAGGGAGATACGCAGTATTTT. The variable domain in full, completed from reference TRBV5-1 and TRBJ2-3, reads KAGVTQTPRYLIKTRGQQVTLSCSPISGHRSVSWYQQTPGQGLQFLFEYFSETQRNKGNFPGRFSGRQFSNSRSEMNVSTLELGDSALYLCASSPLQQGDTQYFGPGTRLTVL.

The CDR3 bases are TGTGCCATCAGTGTAGGGCAGGGGGCCCGGTATGGCTACACCTTC. Protein product: CAISVGQGARYGYTF. The gene calls are TRBV10-3 and TRBJ1-2; TRBD1 matches 8 bases. The CDR3 runs 15 residues. Per germline, CDR1 ENHRY and CDR2 SYGVKD. Losses at the gene ends were 4 bases for V and 5 bases for J; bases not matched to a gene: 9.

The chain carries TRBV3-1 (or the pseudogene TRBV3-2) and TRBJ1-1, with D unresolved. CDR1 LGHDT and CDR2 YNNKEL come from the germline V gene (reference sequence). V was shortened by 1 base and J by 4 bases, with 7 bases between the two germline ends. The CDR3 consists of 13 residues. CDR3 DNA: TGTGCCAGCAGCCAAGCCATGCGCACTGAAGCTTTCTTT. It specifies CASSQAMRTEAFF.

This rearrangement joins TRBV6-6 to TRBJ2-3, with 9 bases identical to TRBD2. Looked up from germline, CDR1 is MNHNY and CDR2 is SVGAGI (reference sequence). The V gene end was trimmed by 5 bases and the J gene end by 2 bases; junction bases not matched to a gene: 14. The CDR3 sequence is 18 residues long. The CDR3 DNA reads as TGTGCCAGCAGTCCTAGCGGGATCGCCCCCCTTGACACAGATACGCAGTATTTT. As protein: CASSPSGIAPLDTDTQYF.

The chain uses TRBV30 and TRBJ1-5, with D possibly matching TRBD1 (5 bases). The germline V and J ends were trimmed by 2 bases and 5 bases, with 10 bases remaining between them. This CDR3 is 13 amino acids long. Germline V gives CDR1 GTSNPN, CDR2 SVGIG (reference sequence). CDR3 residues: CAWSLTADQPQHF. In DNA form, the CDR3 reads TGTGCCTGGAGTTTGACAGCAGATCAGCCCCAGCATTTT.

The chain links TRBV21-1 to TRBJ2-5; the table's D call, TRBD2, was not checked against the DNA. TRBV21-1 is a listed pseudogene. The CDR3 covers 14 residues. Here the CDR3 DNA reads TGTGCCAGCAGCAAAGCGGAGGCGCAAGAGACCCAGTACTTC. The encoded protein is CASSKAEAQETQYF.

The chain uses TRBV6-6 and TRBJ1-1; TRBD1 aligns across 7 bases. The CDR3 is made up of 13 amino acids. Germline trimming cut 8 bases from V and 4 bases from J; bases unmatched to any gene: 7. The germline V gene encodes CDR1 MNHNY and CDR2 SVGAGI (reference sequence). The CDR3: CASGRQGITEAFF. The CDR3 DNA reads as TGTGCCAGCGGTCGACAGGGAATCACTGAAGCTTTCTTT.

The V gene is TRBV6-5, the J gene TRBJ2-3, with 7 bases lining up with TRBD1. V trimming: 6 bases; J trimming: 3 bases; junction bases outside the gene matches: 6. The CDR3 contains 14 residues. Germline CDR1 and CDR2: MNHEY and SVGAGI. Here the CDR3 reads CASSLDRKTDTQYF. The CDR3 coding sequence is TGTGCCAGCAGCCTGGACAGGAAGACAGATACGCAGTATTTT.

This clone occurred a few times. This rearrangement joins TRBV10-2 to TRBJ1-2; 8 bases line up with TRBD1. Losses at the gene ends were 11 bases for V and 4 bases for J; bases not matched to a gene: 9. Germline CDR1 is WSHSY and CDR2 is SAAADI. CDR3 length: 13 residues. CDR3 sequence: CASKRTGSYGYTF. The CDR3 nucleotides read TGCGCCTCTAAGAGGACAGGGTCCTATGGCTACACCTTC.